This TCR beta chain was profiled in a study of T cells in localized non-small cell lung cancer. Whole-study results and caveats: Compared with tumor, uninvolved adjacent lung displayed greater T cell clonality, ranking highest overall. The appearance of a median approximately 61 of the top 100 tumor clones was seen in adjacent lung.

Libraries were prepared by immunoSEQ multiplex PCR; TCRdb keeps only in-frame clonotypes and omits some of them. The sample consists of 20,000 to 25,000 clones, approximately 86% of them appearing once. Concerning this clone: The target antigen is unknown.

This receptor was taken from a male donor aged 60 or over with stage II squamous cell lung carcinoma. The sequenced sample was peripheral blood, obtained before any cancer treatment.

The CDR3 reads CASSSVQETQYF. In DNA, the CDR3 is TGTGCCAGCAGCTCAGTCCAAGAGACCCAGTACTTC. The J gene is TRBJ2-5, the V gene TRBV7-2; D is undetermined. V was clipped by 4 bases and J by 1 base, with 4 bases between them. This CDR3 spans 12 amino acids. Germline assignment: CDR1 SGHTA and CDR2 FQGNSA.